This entry lists 21 T cell receptor beta chains sequenced from one sample in a study of cytomegalovirus exposure and HLA in healthy donors. The study ran its PCR with 60 Vbeta and 13 Jbeta primers. The table came from immunoSEQ multiplex PCR; TCRdb's copy has only in-frame clones and leaves some out. Its listing shows about 48,000 clones. The specimen was PBMCs. These receptors all stem from a woman aged 40 to 50 in good health and CMV-seronegative.

The chain uses TRBV6-6 and TRBJ1-1; a possible D gene is TRBD1 (5 bases). CDR1 and CDR2 (germline): MNHNY, SVGAGI (reference sequence). The CDR3 is 14 residues long. The V end lost 7 bases, the J end lost 7 bases, and 19 bases lay between the germline ends. Written as DNA, the CDR3 is TGTGCCAGCATCCCGGCGGAGCTTGGACATGAAGCTTTCTTT. Protein: CASIPAELGHEAFF.

The chain uses TRBV23-1 and TRBJ1-4; 7 bases fit TRBD1. TRBV23-1 is annotated as an ORF whose role is uncertain. The CDR3 has 17 residues. Trimming removed 0 bases from V and 4 bases from J; junction bases left unmatched: 8. CDR3 in DNA: TGCGCCAGCAGTCAATCTAGTAGGGGGCACGTTAATGAAAAACTGTTTTTT. Translated, it gives CASSQSSRGHVNEKLFF.

This chain joins TRBV30 and TRBJ2-7; TRBD2 aligns across 9 bases. Germline assignment: CDR1 GTSNPN and CDR2 SVGIG (reference sequence). This CDR3 region has 15 residues. The J segment lost 0 bases and the V segment lost 4 bases, leaving 7 bases of the junction unmatched. CDR3 loop: CAWTQMGLASYEQYF. In DNA form, the CDR3 reads TGTGCCTGGACCCAAATGGGACTAGCCTCCTACGAGCAGTACTTC.

The rearrangement links TRBV23-1 to TRBJ2-3, with a possible D match to TRBD1 (6 bases). TRBV23-1 belongs to the ORF category, with a function that is uncertain. The CDR3 sequence is 16 residues long. Trimming removed 2 bases from V and 4 bases from J, with 16 bases in between. DNA of the CDR3: TGCGCCAGCAGTCAACATGGACAGAACCATTCAGATACGCAGTATTTT. Translated: CASSQHGQNHSDTQYF.

The V call is TRBV25-1, the J call TRBJ1-2; TRBD1 is a possible D gene (6 bases). The V gene lost 2 bases and the J gene lost 6 bases, with 13 bases spanning the gap. The CDR3 is 14 amino acids. Germline values: CDR1 MGHDK, CDR2 SYGVNS. CDR3 bases: TGTGCCAGCAGTGAACCAGGGGATTGGCATGGCTACACCTTC. It encodes CASSEPGDWHGYTF.

This rearrangement joins TRBV7-2 to TRBJ1-5; D ambiguous. Germline-derived CDR1 and CDR2 are SGHTA and FQGNSA. This CDR3 has 13 residues. The V end lost 1 base, the J end lost 2 bases, and 3 bases lay between the germline ends. As DNA, the CDR3 is TGTGCCAGCAGCTTAGTCGGCAATCAGCCCCAGCATTTT. It translates to CASSLVGNQPQHF.

The V gene is TRBV7-6, the J gene TRBJ2-1; TRBD1 agrees at 10 bases. The V and J ends lost 5 bases and 9 bases, in that order; junction bases with no gene match: 13. Germline CDR1 is SGHVS and CDR2 is FNYEAQ. The length of the CDR3 is 16 residues. The CDR3, as DNA: TGTGCCAGCAGCCTGTCCGCGGGACAGGGGAGTAGTGAGCAGTTCTTC. Protein product: CASSLSAGQGSSEQFF.

The chain employs TRBV19 and TRBJ1-1; D not resolved. This CDR3 contains 13 residues. In germline, CDR1 is LNHDA, CDR2 SQIVND (reference sequence). V lost 7 bases and J lost 4, with 13 bases in between. CDR3 nucleotide sequence: TGTGCCAGTAACCCTAGGGAGAGCACTGAAGCTTTCTTT. The encoded protein is CASNPRESTEAFF.

V and J are TRBV19 and TRBJ1-4; 9 nucleotides agree with TRBD1. CDR3 length: 15 residues. CDR1 is LNHDA and CDR2 is SQIVND in the germline V gene (reference sequence). The J segment lost 5 bases and the V segment lost 3 bases, leaving 4 bases of the junction unmatched. The CDR3 bases are TGTGCCAGTAGTATCGGTGGACAGGGGAATGAAAAACTGTTTTTT. Translation: CASSIGGQGNEKLFF. Together with reference TRBV19 and TRBJ1-4, the CDR3 gives the full variable domain: DGGITQSPKYLFRKEGQNVTLSCEQNLNHDAMYWYRQDPGQGLRLIYYSQIVNDFQKGDIAEGYSVSREKKESFPLTVTSAQKNPTAFYLCASSIGGQGNEKLFFGSGTQLSVL.

This chain links TRBV4-3 with TRBJ1-4; D may be TRBD1 (5 bases). V lost 5 bases and J 4 bases, leaving 17 bases between the germline ends. The germline gives CDR1 LGHNA, CDR2 YSLEER. The CDR3 has 16 amino acids. The CDR3, as DNA: TGCGCCAGCAGCTACTCCTCGGGGGACTTTAATGAAAAACTGTTTTTT. Translation: CASSYSSGDFNEKLFF.

The rearrangement joins TRBV29-1 to TRBJ2-1, with D hard to call. This CDR3 contains 11 residues. Trimming took off 1 base at V and 6 bases at J, with 4 bases between the two ends. CDR1 and CDR2 (germline): SQVTM, ANQGSEA. The CDR3 DNA is TGCAGCGTTGAAGGACTCAATGAGCAGTTCTTC. This translates into CSVEGLNEQFF.

To note about this clone: Other DNA sequences within the sample encode an identical CDR3. The rearrangement links TRBV18 to TRBJ2-2; 9 bases agree with TRBD2. This CDR3 comprises 19 residues. Germline CDR1 reads KGHSH; CDR2 reads LQKENI. J lost 1 base, V lost 2 bases, and 11 bases had no gene match. Here the CDR3 DNA reads TGTGCCAGCTCACCAGAGGTAGCGGGAGACACCCGGAACACCGGGGAGCTGTTTTTT. It encodes CASSPEVAGDTRNTGELFF.

The chain has TRBV14 and TRBJ2-1, with D maybe TRBD2 (6 bases). This CDR3 has 14 residues. Germline V gene sequence: CDR1 SGHDN, CDR2 FVKESK. V was trimmed by 2 bases and J by 6 bases, leaving 11 bases between them. The CDR3 coding sequence is TGTGCCAGCAGCCAATCGACTAGTTTCAATGAGCAGTTCTTC. Translated: CASSQSTSFNEQFF. Full variable domain (remainder filled in from reference TRBV14 and TRBJ2-1): EAGVTQFPSHSVIEKGQTVTLRCDPISGHDNLYWYRRVMGKEIKFLLHFVKESKQDESGMPNNRFLAERTGGTYSTLKVQPAELEDSGVYFCASSQSTSFNEQFFGPGTRLTVL.

The genes are TRBV18 and TRBJ1-1; a possible D gene is TRBD1 (6 bases). Germline assignment: CDR1 KGHSH and CDR2 LQKENI. CDR3 length equals 17 residues. Between the trimmed V and J ends, which lost 5 bases and 4 bases, there was a span of 23 bases. The CDR3 region has the DNA TGTGCCAGCTCATCGCAACCAAATGGGGGCCCTGGCACTGAAGCTTTCTTT. Protein product: CASSSQPNGGPGTEAFF.

The chain employs TRBV5-6 and TRBJ1-4; D might be TRBD1 (5 bases). The V gene's germline CDR1 is SGHDT and CDR2 YYEEEE. This CDR3 has 14 amino acids. V was cut by 4 bases and J by 7 bases, with 14 bases left in between. CDR3 DNA: TGTGCCAGCAGCCCGACAGTTCCGAGTGAAAAACTGTTTTTT. Amino acid sequence: CASSPTVPSEKLFF.

CDR3 bases: TGTGCCAGCACCCCACAGACAGGGTCAGGGAACACTGAAGCTTTCTTT. Translation gives CASTPQTGSGNTEAFF. V and J are TRBV16 and TRBJ1-1, with 7 bases fitting TRBD1. Per the germline V gene, CDR1 is KGHSY and CDR2 is FQNENV. The CDR3 runs 16 residues. J gave up 1 base and V 7 bases, and 12 bases lay outside the gene matches.

This sequence joins TRBV18 and TRBJ2-7; weak D call: TRBD2 (6 bases). This CDR3 has 13 residues. Germline V gives CDR1 KGHSH, CDR2 LQKENI. V lost 1 base to trimming and J lost 7 bases, with 11 bases between them. The CDR3, as DNA: TGTGCCAGCTCACCACGGGGGGTCGAGGAGCAGTACTTC. It is translated as CASSPRGVEEQYF.

This chain joins TRBV7-6 and TRBJ2-3; tentatively, D is TRBD1 (6 bases). V was pared by 2 bases and J by 6 bases, with 9 bases between. The CDR3 spans 13 residues. Germline loops: CDR1 SGHVS, CDR2 FNYEAQ. The CDR3: CASSLRDIDTQYF. CDR3 coding DNA: TGTGCCAGCAGCTTACGGGACATCGATACGCAGTATTTT.

The gene calls are TRBV19 and TRBJ2-7; 7 bases align to TRBD1. Germline V gene lookup returns CDR1 LNHDA and CDR2 SQIVND (reference sequence). CDR3 length: 14 amino acids. V was clipped by 4 bases and J by 2 bases; unmatched bases: 5. CDR3: CASSTRQGAYEQYF. The DNA for the CDR3 is TGTGCCAGTAGTACCCGACAGGGCGCCTACGAGCAGTACTTC.

The chain joins TRBV5-1 to TRBJ1-1; tentatively, D is TRBD1 (5 bases). The ends were cut back, 7 bases at V and 6 bases at J, with 16 bases in the middle. Germline assignment: CDR1 SGHRS and CDR2 YFSETQ. This CDR3 has 13 amino acids. The CDR3 protein is CASGEGRDPEAFF. As DNA, the CDR3 is TGCGCCAGCGGGGAGGGGCGGGACCCTGAAGCTTTCTTT.

V usage is TRBV5-1 and J usage is TRBJ2-7, with 11 bases identical to TRBD2. Germline assignment: CDR1 SGHRS and CDR2 YFSETQ. The junction had 5 bases not matched to a gene; V was cut back by 0 bases and J by 6 bases. This CDR3 contains 15 residues. The CDR3 protein is CASSLEPSGRTEQYF. The DNA of the CDR3 is TGCGCCAGCAGCTTGGAGCCTAGCGGGAGGACCGAGCAGTACTTC.